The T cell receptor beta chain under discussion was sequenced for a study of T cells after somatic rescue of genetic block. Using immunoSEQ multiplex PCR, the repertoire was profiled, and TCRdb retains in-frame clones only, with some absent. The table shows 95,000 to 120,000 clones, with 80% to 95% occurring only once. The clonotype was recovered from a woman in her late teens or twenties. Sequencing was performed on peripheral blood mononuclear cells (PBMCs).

As DNA, the CDR3 is TGTGCCAGCAGCTTGGCAACAGCGAAGACCCAGTACTTC. Its protein is CASSLATAKTQYF. The chain joins TRBV7-9 to TRBJ2-5; D ambiguous. Germline loops: CDR1 SEHNR, CDR2 FQNEAQ (reference sequence). This CDR3 is built from 13 residues. The V end lost 3 bases, the J end lost 6 bases, and 11 bases lay between the germline ends.